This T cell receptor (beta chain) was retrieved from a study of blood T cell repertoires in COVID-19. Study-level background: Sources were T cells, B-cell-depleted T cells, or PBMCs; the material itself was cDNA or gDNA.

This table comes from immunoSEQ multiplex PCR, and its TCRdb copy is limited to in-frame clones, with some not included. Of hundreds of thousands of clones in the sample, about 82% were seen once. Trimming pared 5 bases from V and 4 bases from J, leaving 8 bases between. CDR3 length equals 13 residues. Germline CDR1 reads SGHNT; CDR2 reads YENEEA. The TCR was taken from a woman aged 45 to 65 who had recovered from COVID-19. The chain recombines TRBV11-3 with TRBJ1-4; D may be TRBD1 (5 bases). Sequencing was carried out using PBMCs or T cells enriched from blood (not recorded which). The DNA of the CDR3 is TGTGCCAGCAGCCGACAGTTTAATGAAAAACTGTTTTTT. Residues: CASSRQFNEKLFF.